This T cell receptor beta chain appears in the sequencing data of a study of blood T cell repertoires in COVID-19. The protocol was immunoSEQ multiplex PCR, while the TCRdb copy is restricted to in-frame clones and leaves out a portion. The sample records around 390,000 clones, around nine tenths being singletons. In its sample, this clone was seen a few times. The V end was cut by 1 base, the J end by 10 bases, with 13 bases between. Germline CDR1 reads SGHTA; CDR2 reads FQGNSA. The CDR3 is 13 residues long. For recovered donors of Cohort 3, there were two negative PCRs, clearance, or symptom resolution.

The clonotype was recovered from a woman aged 45 to 65 who had recovered from COVID-19. The J gene is TRBJ1-1, the V gene TRBV7-2, with D possibly being TRBD1 (6 bases). Input material: PBMCs or T cells enriched from blood (not recorded which). The CDR3 sequence is CASSLVPGDLAFF. CDR3 sequence (DNA): TGTGCCAGCAGCTTAGTCCCAGGGGATCTAGCTTTCTTT.